These 23 T cell receptor beta chains originate from one sample sequenced in a study of metastatic and nonmetastatic thyroid tumors. TCRdb re-called clones from the PCR reads using MiXCR. The data show 60,000 to 85,000 clones, 18% seen once. Thyroid surgery had not been preceded by any treatment in any patient. What was sequenced was blood. Source of these receptors: a female donor with papillary thyroid cancer or a benign thyroid nodule (not recorded which). Some clones in this sample may be carry-over from other donors' samples.

The chain recombines TRBV7-2 with TRBJ1-1; tentatively, D is TRBD1 (5 bases). The CDR3 has 13 amino acids. Germline CDR1 reads SGHTA; CDR2 reads FQGNSA. Trimming cost V 5 bases and J 2 bases, with 9 bases left between them. CDR3 protein: CASSRDRNTEAFF. The CDR3 DNA sequence: TGTGCCAGCAGCCGAGACAGAAACACTGAAGCTTTCTTT.

This clone occurred many times. The gene calls are TRBV7-9 and TRBJ1-3, with D uncertain. Trimming shortened V by 9 bases and J by 4 bases, and 4 bases separated the two germline ends. The CDR3 covers 10 residues. CDR1 is SEHNR, CDR2 FQNEAQ, per germline (reference sequence). CDR3 in DNA: TGTGCCAGTGGGGGAAACACCATATATTTT. Translated, it gives CASGGNTIYF.

This clone was counted many times. The V call is TRBV12-5, the J call TRBJ2-5; TRBD2 is a possible D gene (6 bases). The CDR3 extends over 14 amino acids. Germline V CDR1 and CDR2: LGHNT, FRNRAP. V was trimmed by 6 bases and J by 5 bases, leaving 16 bases between them. The CDR3 region has the DNA TGTGCTAGTGGGGTGCATCGGGGGAGGGAGACCCAGTACTTC. The encoded protein is CASGVHRGRETQYF.

This clone was detected many times. The genes are TRBV4-1 and TRBJ2-7; the D is unclear. The CDR3 consists of 14 residues. CDR1 is MGHRA and CDR2 is YSYEKL in the germline V gene. The germline V and J ends were trimmed by 3 bases and 2 bases, with 11 bases remaining between them. The CDR3 DNA reads as TGCGCCAGCAGCCATGCTGGGTCACCCTACGAGCAGTACTTC. Protein sequence: CASSHAGSPYEQYF.

The chain recombines TRBV3-1 with TRBJ1-6, with 8 bases aligning to TRBD1. Per germline, CDR1 LGHDT and CDR2 YNNKEL (reference sequence). CDR3 size: 16 residues. With 3 bases clipped from V and 2 bases from J, the junction kept 3 bases outside the gene matches. The CDR3 bases are TGTGCCAGCAGCCAGACAGGGGTCCCCTATAATTCACCCCTCCACTTT. Amino acid sequence: CASSQTGVPYNSPLHF.

This clone was found many times. This chain connects TRBV27 to TRBJ2-7; 8 nucleotides align to TRBD2. This CDR3 has 12 amino acids. The V gene end was trimmed by 5 bases and the J gene end by 5 bases; junction bases not matched to a gene: 2. CDR1 is MNHEY and CDR2 is SMNVEV in the germline V gene (reference sequence). The CDR3 sequence is CASSNGGDEQYF. CDR3 DNA sequence: TGTGCCAGCAGTAACGGGGGGGACGAGCAGTACTTC.

This clone was detected many times. This chain uses TRBV20-1 with TRBJ2-3; 13 bases agree with TRBD2. CDR3 size: 18 residues. The trim removed 5 bases at V and 5 bases at J, leaving 16 bases unmatched. CDR1 is DFQATT and CDR2 is SNEGSKA in the germline V gene (reference sequence). CDR3 protein: CSAVTPYGLAGEGDTQYF. The CDR3 nucleotides read TGCAGTGCTGTAACTCCCTACGGACTAGCGGGAGAAGGAGATACGCAGTATTTT.

This clone showed up many times. J is TRBJ1-1 and V is TRBV14; D gene uncertain. Germline assignment: CDR1 SGHDN and CDR2 FVKESK. The CDR3 contains 15 residues. The V gene lost 4 bases and the J gene lost 2 bases, with 14 bases spanning the gap. DNA for the CDR3: TGTGCCAGCAGCCCATTATCGGGAGCCAACACTGAAGCTTTCTTT. This translates into CASSPLSGANTEAFF.

The table lists this clone with a few counts. The chain has TRBV28 and TRBJ2-7, with a possible D match to TRBD1 (5 bases). The CDR3 consists of 13 residues. CDR1 is MDHEN and CDR2 is SYDVKM in the germline V gene. V shed 6 bases and J shed 3 bases, with 12 bases lying between them. The CDR3 spells CASSEQVDYEQYF. CDR3 bases: TGTGCCAGCAGCGAACAGGTAGACTACGAGCAGTACTTC.

The chain couples TRBV30 to TRBJ1-3; D not certain. Between the trimmed V and J ends, which lost 2 bases and 1 base, there was a span of 6 bases. The CDR3 consists of 13 residues. The germline V gene encodes CDR1 GTSNPN and CDR2 SVGIG (reference sequence). CDR3 coding DNA: TGTGCCTGGAGTTACGATTCTGGAAACACCATATATTTT. This translates into CAWSYDSGNTIYF.

The table lists this clone with many counts. The rearrangement links TRBV27 to TRBJ2-2, with TRBD1 matching 10 bases. Trimming took 6 bases from V and 6 from J; bases not matched to a gene: 7. Germline CDR1 reads MNHEY; CDR2 reads SMNVEV (reference sequence). This CDR3 contains 15 residues. CDR3 loop: CASRGQGRWAGELFF. Written as DNA, the CDR3 is TGTGCCAGCAGGGGACAGGGGCGATGGGCCGGGGAGCTGTTTTTT.

Ten or more counts support this clone. In the same sample, other DNA sequences code for this CDR3. The genes are TRBV20-1 and TRBJ2-1; no reliable D call. Per the germline V gene, CDR1 is DFQATT and CDR2 is SNEGSKA (reference sequence). Trimming pared 1 base from V and 9 bases from J, leaving 19 bases between. CDR3 length: 15 amino acids. As DNA, the CDR3 is TGCAGTGCTAGAGGCGGTAATCACCATTCCGGTGAGCAGTTCTTC. Protein product: CSARGGNHHSGEQFF.

Ten or more counts support this clone. CDR3 sequence (DNA): TGTGCCAGCAGCGTAGCGGGAACCACAGATACGCAGTATTTT. Protein sequence: CASSVAGTTDTQYF. J is TRBJ2-3 and V is TRBV9, with a weak D call TRBD2 (5 bases). The V gene's germline CDR1 is SGDLS and CDR2 YYNGEE. Trimming removed 0 bases from V and 2 bases from J, with 7 bases in between. The CDR3 is 14 residues long.

The sample holds many counts of this clone. The genes are TRBV10-1 and TRBJ1-6, with TRBD1 matching over 9 bases. This CDR3 comprises 15 residues. Germline V gives CDR1 WNHNN, CDR2 SYGVQD (reference sequence). V lost 5 bases and J lost 14; bases outside the gene matches: 13. As DNA, the CDR3 is TGCGCCAGCAGTCCCAGGACAGGGGCCTCTTCCACCCTCCACTTT. Its protein is CASSPRTGASSTLHF.

This clone was observed many times. The V call is TRBV9, the J call TRBJ1-6; no clear D gene. Germline V CDR1 and CDR2: SGDLS, YYNGEE. Deletions cut 4 bases from V and 6 bases from J, with 8 bases between. The CDR3 contains 13 residues. The CDR3 region has the DNA TGTGCCAGCAGCCCCGAAATTAATTCACCCCTCCACTTT. This gives the protein CASSPEINSPLHF.

Ten or more counts support this clone. The chain uses TRBV9 and TRBJ1-2; no definite D call. This CDR3 comprises 14 residues. Trimming pared 3 bases from V and 4 bases from J, leaving 13 bases between. The germline gives CDR1 SGDLS, CDR2 YYNGEE. The CDR3 DNA reads TGTGCCAGCAGCGCGGCCATGGAAAGCTATGGCTACACCTTC. Its translation is CASSAAMESYGYTF.

The J gene is TRBJ1-2, the V gene TRBV28, with a possible D match to TRBD1 (5 bases). Germline CDR1 is MDHEN and CDR2 is SYDVKM. The CDR3 runs to 13 residues. V lost 6 bases to trimming and J lost 7 bases, with 15 bases between them. The CDR3 sequence is CASSPDVGGGYTF. Here the CDR3 DNA reads TGTGCCAGCAGCCCAGACGTCGGGGGTGGCTACACCTTC.

This clone has at least ten counts. The chain uses TRBV28 and TRBJ2-3; 9 nucleotides line up with TRBD1. This CDR3 is built from 15 residues. V lost 3 bases to trimming and J lost 4 bases; unmatched junction nucleotides: 5. The germline CDR1 and CDR2 sequences are MDHEN and SYDVKM. The CDR3 here is CASSLGQGRADTQYF. DNA for the CDR3: TGTGCCAGCAGTTTGGGACAGGGTAGGGCAGATACGCAGTATTTT.

This clone has just a few counts. The gene calls are TRBV11-1 and TRBJ2-7; D is undetermined. Germline CDR1 reads SGHAT; CDR2 reads FQDESV (reference sequence). The CDR3 contains 17 residues. Deletions cut 6 bases from V and 3 bases from J, with 24 bases between. This chain's CDR3 is CASSFVDGTTLIYEQYF. The CDR3 nucleotides are TGTGCCAGCAGTTTCGTGGACGGAACCACACTAATCTACGAGCAGTACTTC.

This clone was found a few times. This chain connects TRBV27 to TRBJ2-7, with D maybe TRBD2 (5 bases). The CDR3 contains 12 residues. Germline-derived CDR1 and CDR2 are MNHEY and SMNVEV (reference sequence). V was pared by 4 bases and J by 4 bases, with 8 bases between. The CDR3 loop is CASSSRGYEQYF. As DNA, the CDR3 is TGTGCCAGCAGTTCTCGGGGATACGAGCAGTACTTC.

This clone was recorded many times. The genes are TRBV5-1 and TRBJ1-2; weak D call: TRBD1 (5 bases). V was trimmed by 0 bases and J by 7 bases, leaving 10 bases between them. This CDR3 spans 13 amino acids. Germline-derived CDR1 and CDR2 are SGHRS and YFSETQ. The CDR3 nucleotides read TGCGCCAGCAGCTTGGAAGGGGACGGTGGCTACACCTTC. The encoded protein is CASSLEGDGGYTF.

V gene TRBV4-2 combines with J gene TRBJ1-5; D is possibly TRBD1 (5 bases). The CDR3 totals 15 residues. V was cut by 0 bases and J by 4 bases, with 10 bases left in between. CDR1 LGHNA and CDR2 YNFKEQ come from the germline V gene. The CDR3 loop is CASSQDSGTNQPQHF. CDR3 in DNA: TGTGCCAGCAGCCAAGATTCCGGGACGAATCAGCCCCAGCATTTT.

This clone was found many times. V is TRBV6-4 and J is TRBJ2-3, with D possibly being TRBD2 (6 bases). The CDR3 is 16 amino acids. Trimming left V 0 bases short and J 0 bases short, with 10 bases between. CDR1 and CDR2 (germline): MRHNA, SNTAGT. The chain's CDR3 is CASSDSAGTSTDTQYF. In DNA, the CDR3 is TGTGCCAGCAGTGACTCTGCGGGAACGAGCACAGATACGCAGTATTTT.